This T cell receptor beta chain was retrieved from a study of beta chain features in type 1 diabetes. The study's findings and limits: There were fewer insertions and more deletions at the VDJ junctions of type 1 diabetes patients. TCRB rearrangement may or may not be influenced by HLA type; here this remained unresolved. Moderately but significantly shorter TCRB CDR3s were found in Type 1 diabetes patients in all four CD4+ subsets.

Details on this clone: Its target is unknown. The junction departs from germline at one end; a sequencing error may be responsible.

Germline V gives CDR1 MNHEY, CDR2 SVGAGI. The CDR3 is 13 amino acids. Expressed TCRB transcripts were sequenced because the entire RNA isolate underwent reverse transcription. The study sequenced naive, central memory and regulatory T cell samples to an average of roughly 3.8 million reads. Assay: immunoSEQ multiplex PCR; the TCRdb copy retains only in-frame clones and omits some. The data hold about 300,000 clones, with approximately 8% observed a single time. The sequenced sample was central memory CD4+ T cells from blood. V is TRBV6-5 and J is TRBJ2-3, with 8 nucleotides matching TRBD2. The receptor was isolated from a woman younger than 35 in good health. CDR3 nucleotides: TGTGCCAGCAGTTCGACATCCGGGACTAGGACGAATTTT. This codes for CASSSTSGTRTNF.